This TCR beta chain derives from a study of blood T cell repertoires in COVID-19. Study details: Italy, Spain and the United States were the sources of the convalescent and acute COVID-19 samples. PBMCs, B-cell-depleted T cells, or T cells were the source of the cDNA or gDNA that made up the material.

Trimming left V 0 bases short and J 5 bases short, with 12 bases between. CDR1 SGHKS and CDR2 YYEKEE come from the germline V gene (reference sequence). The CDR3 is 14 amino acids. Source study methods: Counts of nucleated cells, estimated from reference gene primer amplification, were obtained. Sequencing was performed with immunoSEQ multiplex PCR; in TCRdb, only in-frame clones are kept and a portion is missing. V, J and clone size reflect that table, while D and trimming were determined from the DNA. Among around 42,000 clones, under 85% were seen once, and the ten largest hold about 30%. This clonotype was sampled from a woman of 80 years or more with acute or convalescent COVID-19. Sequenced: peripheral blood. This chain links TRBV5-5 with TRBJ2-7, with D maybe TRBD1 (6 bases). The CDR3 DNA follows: TGTGCCAGCAGCTTGGCCGCCAGGGGAGACGAGCAGTACTTC. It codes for CASSLAARGDEQYF.